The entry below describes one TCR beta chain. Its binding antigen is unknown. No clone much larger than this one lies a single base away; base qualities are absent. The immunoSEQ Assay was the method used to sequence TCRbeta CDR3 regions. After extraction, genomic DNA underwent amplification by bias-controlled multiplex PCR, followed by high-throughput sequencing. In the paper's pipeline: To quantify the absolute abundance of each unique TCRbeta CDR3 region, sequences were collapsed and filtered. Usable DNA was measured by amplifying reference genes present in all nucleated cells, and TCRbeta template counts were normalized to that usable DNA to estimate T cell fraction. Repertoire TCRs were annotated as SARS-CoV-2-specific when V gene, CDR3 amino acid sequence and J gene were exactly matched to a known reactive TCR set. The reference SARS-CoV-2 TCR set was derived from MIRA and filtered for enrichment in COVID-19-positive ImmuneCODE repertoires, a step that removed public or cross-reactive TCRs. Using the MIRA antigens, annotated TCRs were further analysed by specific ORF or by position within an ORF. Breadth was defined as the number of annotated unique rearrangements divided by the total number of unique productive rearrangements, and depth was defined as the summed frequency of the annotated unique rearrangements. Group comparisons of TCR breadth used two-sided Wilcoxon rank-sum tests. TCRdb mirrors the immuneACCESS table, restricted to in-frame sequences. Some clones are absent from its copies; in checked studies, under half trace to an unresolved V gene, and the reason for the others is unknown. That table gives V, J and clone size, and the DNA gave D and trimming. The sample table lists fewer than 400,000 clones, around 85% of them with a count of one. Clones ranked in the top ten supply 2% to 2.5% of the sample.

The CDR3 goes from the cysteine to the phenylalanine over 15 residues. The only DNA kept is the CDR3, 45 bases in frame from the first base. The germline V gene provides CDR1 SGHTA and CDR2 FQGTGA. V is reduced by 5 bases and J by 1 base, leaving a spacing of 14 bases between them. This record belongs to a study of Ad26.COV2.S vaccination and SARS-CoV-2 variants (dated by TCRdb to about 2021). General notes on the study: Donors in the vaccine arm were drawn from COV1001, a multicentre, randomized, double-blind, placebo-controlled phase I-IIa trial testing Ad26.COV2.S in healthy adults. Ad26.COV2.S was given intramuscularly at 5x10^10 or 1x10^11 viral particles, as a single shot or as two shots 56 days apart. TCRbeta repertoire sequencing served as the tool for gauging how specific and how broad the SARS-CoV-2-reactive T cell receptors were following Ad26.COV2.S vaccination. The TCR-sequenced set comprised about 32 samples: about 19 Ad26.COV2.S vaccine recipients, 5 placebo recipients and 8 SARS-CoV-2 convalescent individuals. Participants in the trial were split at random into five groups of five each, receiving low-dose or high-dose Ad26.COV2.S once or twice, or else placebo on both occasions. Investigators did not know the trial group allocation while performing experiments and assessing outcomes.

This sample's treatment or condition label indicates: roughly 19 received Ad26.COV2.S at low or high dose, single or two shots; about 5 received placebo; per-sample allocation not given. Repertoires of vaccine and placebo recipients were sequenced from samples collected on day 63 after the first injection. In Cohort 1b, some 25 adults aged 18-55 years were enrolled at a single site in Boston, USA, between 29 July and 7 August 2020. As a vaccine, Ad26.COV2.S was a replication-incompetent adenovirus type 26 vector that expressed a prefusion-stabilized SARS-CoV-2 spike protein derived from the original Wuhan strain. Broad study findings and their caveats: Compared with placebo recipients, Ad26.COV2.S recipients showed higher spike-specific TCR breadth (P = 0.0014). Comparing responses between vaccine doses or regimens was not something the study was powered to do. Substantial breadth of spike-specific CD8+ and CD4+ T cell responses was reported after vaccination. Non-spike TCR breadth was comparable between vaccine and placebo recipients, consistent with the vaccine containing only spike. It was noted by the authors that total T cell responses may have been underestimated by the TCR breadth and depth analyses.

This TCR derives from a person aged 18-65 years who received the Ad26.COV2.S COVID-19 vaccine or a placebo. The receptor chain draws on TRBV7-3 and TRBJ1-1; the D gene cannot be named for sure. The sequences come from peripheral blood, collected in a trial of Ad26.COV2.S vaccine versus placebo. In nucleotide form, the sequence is TGTGCCAGCAGCCCCGTGCGGAGGGCGAACACTGAAGCTTTCTTT. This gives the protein CASSPVRRANTEAFF.